A single sample is the source of the 24 T cell receptor beta chains below, sequenced in a study of read filtering for tumor transcriptome and immune sequencing. Molecular barcoded adaptors covering alpha/delta and beta/gamma chains were used on 400 to 450 ng RNA. TCRdb analysed the reads with MiXCR anew, one entry per CDR3 protein. The repertoire holds more than 100,000 distinct CDR3 sequences, with 10% to 15% as singletons. The specimen was a population of CD138-negative cells sorted from bone marrow. All receptors derive from a donor at least 40 years old with multiple myeloma.

This clonotype has ten or more counts. The chain couples TRBV6-2 or TRBV6-3 to TRBJ2-5; no definite D call. This CDR3 region has 14 residues. V was cut by 0 bases and J by 4 bases, with 9 bases left in between. Germline assignment: CDR1 MNHEY and CDR2 SVGEGT. The CDR3 spells CASSYSIQRETQYF. DNA of the CDR3: TGTGCCAGCAGTTACTCGATCCAGAGAGAGACCCAGTACTTC.

As to this clonotype: This may be a read error: a much more frequent sequence differs by one nucleotide. The rearrangement joins TRBV3-1 to TRBJ2-1; D possibly corresponds to TRBD2 (6 bases). Germline loops: CDR1 LGHDT, CDR2 YNNKEL (reference sequence). V gave up 3 bases and J gave up 8 bases, with 17 bases separating them. This CDR3 has 15 residues. The CDR3 sequence is CASSHTPGTPDEQFF. As DNA, the CDR3 is TGTGCCAGCAGCCATACTCCCGGGACTCCTGATGAGCAGTTCTTC.

In this sample, this clonotype turned up many times. The chain uses TRBV6-6 and TRBJ2-5, with 7 nucleotides matching TRBD1. The V gene's germline CDR1 is MNHNY and CDR2 SVGAGI (reference sequence). V gave up 8 bases and J gave up 3 bases; unmatched junction bases: 3. The CDR3 length is 12 residues. The CDR3 loop is CASRDSKETQYF. DNA of the CDR3: TGTGCCAGCCGGGACAGCAAAGAGACCCAGTACTTC.

Worth noting for this clonotype: Mismatch with germline at one junction end may stem from a read error. The V call is TRBV23-1, the J call TRBJ1-4, with 7 bases lining up with TRBD1. TRBV23-1 is filed as an ORF, its function uncertain. The CDR3 is made up of 13 amino acids. The CDR3 reads CASPQGEKEKLCF. DNA for the CDR3: TGCGCCAGTCCCCAGGGGGAAAAAGAAAAACTGTGTTTT.

In this sample, this clonotype turned up a few times. The rearrangement uses TRBV2 and TRBJ2-2; D remains ambiguous. CDR3 length: 13 amino acids. CDR1 is SNHLY, CDR2 FYNNEI, per germline. Trimming removed 7 bases from V and 7 bases from J, with 13 bases in between. CDR3 nucleotide sequence: TGTGCCAGCAACTCAAGGGTTGGCGGGGAGCTGTTTTTT. This translates into CASNSRVGGELFF.

This clonotype was counted a few times. The rearrangement links TRBV5-1 to TRBJ1-1, with D possibly being TRBD1 (5 bases). Deletions cut 0 bases from V and 6 bases from J, with 12 bases between. The CDR3 extends over 14 amino acids. CDR1 is SGHRS and CDR2 is YFSETQ in the germline V gene. Here the CDR3 DNA reads TGCGCCAGCAGCTTGGAGGCCAGGGTGGCTGAAGCTTTCTTT. Translated: CASSLEARVAEAFF.

Of note for this clonotype: A much larger clone lies a single base off, so this may be a read error. The chain uses TRBV7-9 and TRBJ2-1, with a tentative D call TRBD1 (5 bases). Germline CDR1 is SEHNR and CDR2 is FQNEAQ (reference sequence). This CDR3 spans 13 amino acids. CDR3 sequence: CANSFETVQEQFF. The CDR3, as DNA: TGTGCCAACAGCTTCGAGACAGTCCAGGAGCAGTTCTTC.

With regard to this clonotype: It is likely a read error, because the conserved phenylalanine at the end of the CDR3 is missing. The V and J genes are TRBV5-5 and TRBJ2-1; unclear D gene. Germline-derived CDR1 and CDR2 are SGHKS and YYEKEE (reference sequence). The length of the CDR3 is 15 residues. CDR3 residues: CASSLAPPRTNGQFS. Here the CDR3 DNA reads TGTGCCAGCAGCTTGGCCCCACCCCGCACCAATGGGCAGTTCTCC.

The CDR3 bases are TGTGCCAGCAGCAAAGATATAGGAAACACCGGGGAGGTGTTTTTT. It translates to CASSKDIGNTGEVFF. The genes are TRBV21-1 and TRBJ2-2. TRBV21-1 is marked as a pseudogene. The CDR3 has 15 residues.

This clonotype was recorded at least ten times. The CDR3 loop reads CSARDPADTQYF. The CDR3, as DNA: TGCAGTGCTAGAGACCCGGCTGATACGCAGTATTTT. V is TRBV20-1 and J is TRBJ2-3; D unclear. The CDR3 runs 12 residues. Germline V gene sequence: CDR1 DFQATT, CDR2 SNEGSKA (reference sequence). V lost 0 bases, J lost 6 bases, and 7 bases lay in between.

At least ten counts were recorded for this clonotype. The chain employs TRBV20-1 and TRBJ1-1; 11 bases are a match to TRBD1. CDR3 length: 14 residues. The germline CDR1 and CDR2 sequences are DFQATT and SNEGSKA (reference sequence). V gave up 2 bases and J gave up 7 bases; unmatched junction bases: 6. The CDR3 here is CSARMGTGGVEAFF. As DNA, the CDR3 is TGCAGTGCTAGAATGGGGACAGGGGGTGTTGAAGCTTTCTTT.

The count of this clonotype is one. A much larger clone differs by one base, so this may be a read error. The V call is TRBV5-1, the J call TRBJ2-1; tentative D call: TRBD2 (5 bases). The CDR3 is 12 residues long. Germline CDR1 is SGHRS and CDR2 is YFSETQ. CDR3 protein: CASSPPLGEQFF. CDR3 nucleotides: TGTGCCAGCAGCCCACCACTAGGTGAGCAGTTCTTC.

At least ten counts were recorded for this clonotype. This sequence joins TRBV20-1 and TRBJ2-7, with D possibly matching TRBD1 (5 bases). The CDR3 spans 15 residues. Germline CDR1 reads DFQATT; CDR2 reads SNEGSKA (reference sequence). The ends were cut back, 3 bases at V and 1 base at J, with 16 bases in the middle. CDR3 loop: CSARNTVGRSYEQYF. CDR3 nucleotides: TGCAGTGCTAGGAATACCGTGGGGCGATCCTACGAGCAGTACTTC.

This clonotype was found many times. The chain uses TRBV7-2 and TRBJ2-7; D tentatively reads TRBD1 or TRBD2 (5 bases each). V was trimmed by 5 bases and J by 0 bases, leaving 11 bases between them. Germline V gives CDR1 SGHTA, CDR2 FQGNSA. CDR3 length: 14 amino acids. CDR3 protein: CASSGGPSSYEQYF. As DNA, the CDR3 is TGTGCCAGCAGCGGGGGACCGAGCTCCTACGAGCAGTACTTC.

This clonotype occurred once. A much larger clone lies a single base off, so this may be a read error. The CDR3 loop reads CASSLGFTQETLYF. CDR3 bases: TGCGCCAGCAGCTTGGGTTTTACGCAAGAGACCCTGTACTTC. The chain has TRBV5-1 and TRBJ2-5, with D uncertain. Germline lookup yields CDR1 SGHRS and CDR2 YFSETQ. The CDR3 extends over 14 amino acids.

Ten or more counts support this clonotype. The V gene is TRBV5-1, the J gene TRBJ1-5; D is perhaps TRBD1 (6 bases). Trimming removed 0 bases at V and 7 bases at J, with 14 bases between. Germline CDR1 SGHRS, CDR2 YFSETQ. The CDR3 spans 15 residues. CDR3 region: CASSLEGHYGQPQHF. CDR3 nucleotides: TGCGCCAGCAGCTTGGAGGGACATTATGGGCAGCCCCAGCATTTT.

This clonotype was detected many times. The chain employs TRBV6-2 or TRBV6-3 and TRBJ1-2; unclear D gene. V lost 8 bases and J 8 bases, leaving 15 bases between the germline ends. CDR1 is MNHEY, CDR2 SVGEGT, per germline. CDR3 size: 12 residues. The DNA of the CDR3 is TGTGCCAGCGCCCTGTCCCCGTCCGGCTACACCTTC. This translates into CASALSPSGYTF.

There are many counts of this clonotype. The rearrangement links TRBV6-5 to TRBJ1-1; unclear D gene. CDR3 length: 14 residues. CDR1 and CDR2 (germline): MNHEY, SVGAGI. Deletions cut 0 bases from V and 7 bases from J, with 12 bases between. CDR3 amino acids: CASSYSVASDEAFF. The CDR3 DNA sequence: TGTGCCAGCAGTTACTCGGTCGCGTCCGATGAAGCTTTCTTT.

The sample holds a few counts of this clonotype. This chain joins TRBV19 and TRBJ2-3; D not resolved. CDR3 length equals 13 residues. CDR1 is LNHDA, CDR2 SQIVND, per germline (reference sequence). V was cut by 8 bases and J by 1 base, with 10 bases left in between. The DNA of the CDR3 is TGTGCCAGTTCTAGGGTGGGCACAGATACGCAGTATTTT. This sequence encodes CASSRVGTDTQYF.

As regards this clonotype: Being one base from a much bigger clone, this may be a read error. The genes are TRBV29-1 and TRBJ2-5; D not resolved. Per the germline V gene, CDR1 is SQVTM and CDR2 is ANQGSEA. The CDR3 spans 13 residues. CDR3 in DNA: TGCAGCGTTGAAGAGGCTCGAGGAGAGGCCCAGTACTTC. Translating it yields CSVEEARGEAQYF.

This clonotype occurred a few times. The rearrangement uses TRBV7-9 and TRBJ2-3; D call uncertain. Trimming cost V 3 bases and J 6 bases, with 7 bases left between them. This CDR3 has 12 amino acids. Germline CDR1 is SEHNR and CDR2 is FQNEAQ (reference sequence). CDR3 bases: TGTGCCAGCAGCTTCGGCGACGATACGCAGTATTTT. Protein product: CASSFGDDTQYF.

Regarding this clonotype: One base away lies a much larger clone, so this may be a sequencing read error. Given the absence of the conserved phenylalanine or tryptophan at the CDR3 end, a read error is likely. The chain uses TRBV28 and TRBJ1-4, with 7 positions matching TRBD1. Trimming took 6 bases from V and 0 from J; bases not matched to a gene: 7. The CDR3 has 16 amino acids. Germline CDR1 MDHEN, CDR2 SYDVKM. The CDR3 nucleotides read TGTGCCAGCAGGGCGGGACAGTTCTCAACTAATGAAAAACTGTTTCTT. It translates to CASRAGQFSTNEKLFL.

In its sample, this clonotype was seen a few times. This chain connects TRBV9 to TRBJ2-1; D gene ambiguous. The CDR3 is 15 residues long. Germline CDR1 reads SGDLS; CDR2 reads YYNGEE. V was cut by 4 bases and J by 3 bases, with 14 bases left in between. This CDR3 reads CASSPRLTSYNEQFF. In DNA form, the CDR3 reads TGTGCCAGCAGCCCCCGCTTGACGAGCTACAATGAGCAGTTCTTC.

This clonotype showed up many times. The genes are TRBV20-1 and TRBJ2-2; 9 bases fit TRBD2. V shed 7 bases and J 6 bases; nucleotides not matched to a gene: 9. Germline loops: CDR1 DFQATT, CDR2 SNEGSKA (reference sequence). The CDR3 length is 14 residues. The CDR3 loop is CSVIGLATSGELFF. In nucleotides, the CDR3 is TGCAGTGTCATCGGACTAGCGACTTCCGGGGAGCTGTTTTTT.